This T cell receptor (beta chain) emerged from a study of cytomegalovirus exposure and HLA in healthy donors. The CDR3 runs 19 residues. The V gene end was trimmed by 0 bases and the J gene end by 6 bases; junction bases not matched to a gene: 13. Germline V gene lookup returns CDR1 MDHEN and CDR2 SYDVKM. Clones were sequenced by immunoSEQ multiplex PCR, and TCRdb holds only the in-frame ones, with some missing. The sample yields 70,000 to 75,000 clones, around 93% seen once. This chain joins TRBV28 and TRBJ2-1; the match to TRBD2 covers 11 bases. The sample was PBMCs. The clonotype was recovered from a woman under 30 in good health and CMV-seronegative. The CDR3 DNA reads TGTGCCAGCAGTTTATGGTCCTTACTAGCGGGAGTTGTTGGCAATGAGCAGTTCTTC. Its translation is CASSLWSLLAGVVGNEQFF. Combining the CDR3 with reference TRBV28 and TRBJ2-1 gives the whole variable domain DVKVTQSSRYLVKRTGEKVFLECVQDMDHENMFWYRQDPGLGLRLIYFSYDVKMKEKGDIPEGYSVSREKKERFSLILESASTNQTSMYLCASSLWSLLAGVVGNEQFFGPGTRLTVL.